One sample yielded the 18 T cell receptor beta chains listed below, sequenced in a study of response to subunit inactivated influenza vaccine (dated by TCRdb to 2016 to 2018). The library came from RT-PCR. The sequencer listed for this sample is Illumina HiSeq 2500. Using fastp trimming at Q25 and MiXCR clonotype assembly, TCRdb reanalyzed the public sequencing data and kept in-frame beta chains. Entries are consolidated by CDR3 protein sequence, retaining the most common genes and DNA. The sample data list roughly 500,000 distinct CDR3 sequences, and about 25% of these were observed just once. The ten largest account for approximately 2% of the sample. The source material was CD4+ T cells sorted from PBMCs, sampled roughly 5 days after vaccination. The source of these receptors is a man over 45 who received an inactivated influenza vaccine. Donor details come from another sample of the same person, matched by shared clones.

The CDR3 region is CATSRPNRGYGNQPQHF. The CDR3 DNA reads TGTGCCACCAGCAGACCCAACAGGGGATACGGCAATCAGCCCCAGCATTTT. The chain combines TRBV15 with TRBJ1-5; 7 bases map to TRBD1. This CDR3 contains 17 residues. The germline V gene has CDR1 LNHNV and CDR2 YYDKDF (reference sequence). The junction had 9 bases not matched to a gene; V was cut back by 2 bases and J by 2 bases.

This clonotype was seen more than once but under ten times. The chain has TRBV5-1 and TRBJ1-2, with 7 bases matching TRBD1. The CDR3 totals 15 residues. The V gene's germline CDR1 is SGHRS and CDR2 YFSETQ. V was pared by 4 bases and J by 7 bases, with 13 bases of the junction left unmatched. For the CDR3, the DNA is TGCGCCAGCAGCACCGACAGGGTCGGACTTTCTGGCTACACCTTC. Translated: CASSTDRVGLSGYTF. The full variable domain, its missing parts supplied by reference TRBV5-1 and TRBJ1-2, is KAGVTQTPRYLIKTRGQQVTLSCSPISGHRSVSWYQQTPGQGLQFLFEYFSETQRNKGNFPGRFSGRQFSNSRSEMNVSTLELGDSALYLCASSTDRVGLSGYTFGSGTRLTVV.

In its sample, this clonotype was seen a few times. The rearrangement uses TRBV10-3 and TRBJ2-3; the D is unclear. V lost 1 base, J lost 0 bases, and 11 bases lay in between. Germline CDR1 and CDR2: ENHRY and SYGVKD. The CDR3 is 16 amino acids. The CDR3 nucleotides are TGTGCCATCAGTGAGTTCTCCAGCACTAGCACAGATACGCAGTATTTT. This codes for CAISEFSSTSTDTQYF.

This clonotype was seen more than once but under ten times. The CDR3 coding sequence is TGTGCCAGCAGCTCCAGGGACCCAAGCTTTGATACGCAGTATTTT. Translated, it gives CASSSRDPSFDTQYF. The chain is built from TRBV7-8 and TRBJ2-3, with D perhaps matching TRBD1 or TRBD2 (5 bases each). The CDR3 is made up of 15 amino acids. V gave up 4 bases and J gave up 6 bases, with 17 bases separating them. Germline V gene sequence: CDR1 SGHVS, CDR2 FQNEAQ.

This clonotype has just a few counts. The rearrangement joins TRBV7-9 to TRBJ1-1; D is unclear. V gave up 1 base and J gave up 2 bases, with 8 bases separating them. The CDR3 sequence is 14 residues long. Germline-derived CDR1 and CDR2 are SEHNR and FQNEAQ (reference sequence). Here the CDR3 reads CASSLVASNTEAFF. In nucleotides, the CDR3 is TGTGCCAGCAGCTTAGTTGCTAGTAACACTGAAGCTTTCTTT.

This clonotype was counted a few times. The chain employs TRBV28 and TRBJ1-2, with D tentatively TRBD1 (5 bases). Germline CDR1 and CDR2: MDHEN and SYDVKM. The CDR3 runs to 14 residues. V gave up 5 bases and J gave up 2 bases, with 12 bases separating them. The CDR3 DNA follows: TGTGCCAGCAGTGAGGGACGGACCAACTATGGCTACACCTTC. Protein sequence: CASSEGRTNYGYTF.

The V and J genes are TRBV5-1 and TRBJ2-7; D is unresolved. This CDR3 has 13 residues. V lost 4 bases and J lost 7, with 15 bases in between. CDR1 is SGHRS, CDR2 YFSETQ, per germline. CDR3 sequence reads: CASSPQSVGEQYF. The CDR3 DNA is TGCGCCAGCAGCCCGCAGTCAGTCGGGGAGCAGTACTTC.

Only a few counts were recorded for this clonotype. The J gene is TRBJ2-7, the V gene TRBV20-1, with D perhaps TRBD1 (6 bases). The CDR3 has 12 residues. Per the germline V gene, CDR1 is DFQATT and CDR2 is SNEGSKA (reference sequence). V was shortened by 3 bases and J by 8 bases, with 14 bases between the two germline ends. CDR3 region: CSASLGRGKQYF. In DNA form, the CDR3 reads TGCAGTGCTAGCTTGGGCAGGGGCAAGCAGTACTTC.

The V gene is TRBV7-9, the J gene TRBJ2-4; 7 bases line up with TRBD1. V trimming: 5 bases; J trimming: 7 bases; junction bases outside the gene matches: 8. The CDR3 length is 14 residues. Germline V lookup: CDR1 SEHNR, CDR2 FQNEAQ (reference sequence). This CDR3 is CASSQGGAQNIQYF. The CDR3 DNA reads as TGTGCCAGCAGCCAAGGGGGCGCCCAGAACATTCAGTACTTC.

The genes are TRBV29-1 and TRBJ2-7; TRBD1 might be the D (5 bases). This CDR3 is 12 amino acids long. V lost 0 bases, J lost 5 bases, and 8 bases lay in between. Per germline, CDR1 SQVTM and CDR2 ANQGSEA. As DNA, the CDR3 is TGCAGCGTTGAAGACCAGGGAAACGAGCAGTACTTC. Translated, it gives CSVEDQGNEQYF.

The chain is built from TRBV6-2 or TRBV6-3 and TRBJ2-1, with TRBD2 matching 13 bases. The germline gives CDR1 MNHEY, CDR2 SVGEGT. CDR3 length: 17 residues. V dropped 4 bases and J dropped 8; count of bases not matched to a gene: 11. The CDR3 coding sequence is TGTGCCAGCAGTTTAAGACTAGCGGGGGGTCTCAACGATGAGCAGTTCTTC. Protein: CASSLRLAGGLNDEQFF.

This clonotype was observed a few times. This rearrangement joins TRBV7-9 to TRBJ2-3; a possible D gene is TRBD1 (6 bases). The ends were cut back, 4 bases at V and 5 bases at J, with 13 bases in the middle. The CDR3 is 14 amino acids. Germline V gene lookup returns CDR1 SEHNR and CDR2 FQNEAQ (reference sequence). The CDR3 DNA sequence: TGTGCCAGCAGCTGGACAGACGGTCTAGATACGCAGTATTTT. This sequence encodes CASSWTDGLDTQYF. Full variable domain (remainder filled in from reference TRBV7-9 and TRBJ2-3): DTGVSQNPRHKITKRGQNVTFRCDPISEHNRLYWYRQTLGQGPEFLTYFQNEAQLEKSRLLSDRFSAERPKGSFSTLEIQRTEQGDSAMYLCASSWTDGLDTQYFGPGTRLTVL.

There are a few counts of this clonotype. The chain recombines TRBV20-1 with TRBJ2-3, with D perhaps being TRBD1 or TRBD2 (6 bases each). This CDR3 has 20 residues. In germline, CDR1 is DFQATT, CDR2 SNEGSKA (reference sequence). V gave up 6 bases and J gave up 1 base, with 32 bases separating them. For the CDR3, the DNA is TGCAGTGCCCAGGGGCAGGGAGCGGGCCTAAGCCCAGTACGCACAGATACGCAGTATTTT. Its translation is CSAQGQGAGLSPVRTDTQYF.

This clonotype was observed a handful of times. The chain has TRBV7-2 and TRBJ2-7; the match to TRBD1 covers 8 bases. The CDR3 sequence is 15 residues long. Trimming at V came to 5 bases and at J to 4 bases, leaving 10 bases not matched to a gene. Germline CDR1 SGHTA, CDR2 FQGNSA. DNA for the CDR3: TGTGCCAGCAGCCAGGGGGCAGGGGGAGTATACGAGCAGTACTTC. Encoded protein: CASSQGAGGVYEQYF.

The rearrangement joins TRBV28 to TRBJ2-2; TRBD2 matches 9 bases. The V gene's germline CDR1 is MDHEN and CDR2 SYDVKM. Germline trimming cut 5 bases from V and 6 bases from J; bases unmatched to any gene: 10. The CDR3 spans 16 residues. The CDR3 bases are TGTGCCAGCAGTCCCCAAGCGGGAGGTGGCGCCGGGGAGCTGTTTTTT. Its protein is CASSPQAGGGAGELFF.

The V gene is TRBV20-1, the J gene TRBJ2-2; D is unresolved. Deletions cut 6 bases from V and 4 bases from J, with 15 bases between. The CDR3 has 14 amino acids. The germline CDR1 and CDR2 sequences are DFQATT and SNEGSKA (reference sequence). This chain's CDR3 is CSAPNRVSTGELFF. Here the CDR3 DNA reads TGCAGTGCGCCGAACCGGGTTTCCACCGGGGAGCTGTTTTTT.

This clonotype has only a few counts. This sequence joins TRBV12-3 or TRBV12-4 and TRBJ1-1, with a possible D match to TRBD1 (5 bases). CDR3 length: 13 amino acids. The V gene lost 5 bases and the J gene lost 5 bases, with 12 bases spanning the gap. This chain's CDR3 is CASSPGVGTEAFF. The CDR3 DNA reads TGTGCCAGCAGTCCGGGGGTGGGGACTGAAGCTTTCTTT.

This clonotype was counted only a few times. J is TRBJ1-5 and V is TRBV7-2, with D maybe TRBD1 (5 bases). There are 13 residues in the CDR3. Per germline, CDR1 SGHTA and CDR2 FQGNSA. V was trimmed by 4 bases and J by 11 bases, leaving 15 bases between them. The CDR3 reads CASSSRRGAAQHF. The CDR3 DNA sequence: TGTGCCAGCAGCTCGCGACGGGGCGCCGCCCAGCATTTT.